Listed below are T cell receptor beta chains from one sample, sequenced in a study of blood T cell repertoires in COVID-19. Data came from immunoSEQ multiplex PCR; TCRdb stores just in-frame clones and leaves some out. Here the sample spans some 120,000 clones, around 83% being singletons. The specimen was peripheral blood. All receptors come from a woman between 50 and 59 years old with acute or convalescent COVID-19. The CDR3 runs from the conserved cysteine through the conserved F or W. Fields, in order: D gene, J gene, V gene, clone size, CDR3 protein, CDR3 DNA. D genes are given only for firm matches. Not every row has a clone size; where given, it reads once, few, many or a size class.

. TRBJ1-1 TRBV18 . CASSSTPGGTEAFF TGTGCCAGCTCATCGACACCTGGGGGGACTGAAGCTTTCTTT
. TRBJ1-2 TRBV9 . CASSVGLGANYGYTF TGTGCCAGCAGCGTGGGTTTAGGGGCTAACTATGGCTACACCTTC
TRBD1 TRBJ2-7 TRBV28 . CASRSPGQGGSYEQYF TGTGCCAGCAGATCCCCGGGACAGGGAGGATCCTACGAGCAGTACTTC
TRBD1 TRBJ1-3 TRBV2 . CASTWTGNNYFSGNTIYF TGTGCCAGCACCTGGACAGGGAACAATTATTTCTCTGGAAACACCATATATTTT
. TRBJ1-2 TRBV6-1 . CASSENPDRTYGYTF TGTGCCAGCAGTGAAAACCCTGACAGGACCTATGGCTACACCTTC
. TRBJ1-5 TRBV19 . CASSMPSGFLSNQPQHF TGTGCCAGTAGTATGCCCTCCGGGTTCCTTAGCAATCAGCCCCAGCATTTT
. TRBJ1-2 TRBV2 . CASCLISGTSTHYGYTF TGTGCCAGCTGTCTTATCTCCGGGACATCGACCCACTATGGCTACACCTTC
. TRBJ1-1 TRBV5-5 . CASSFGTANTEAFF TGTGCCAGCAGCTTCGGGACTGCGAACACTGAAGCTTTCTTT
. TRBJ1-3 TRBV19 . CASSIRGEVYPPGNTIYF TGTGCCAGTAGTATAAGAGGGGAGGTATACCCTCCTGGAAACACCATATATTTT
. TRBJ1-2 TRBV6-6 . CATQYGTQVYGYTF TGTGCCACCCAATACGGGACACAGGTCTATGGCTACACCTTC
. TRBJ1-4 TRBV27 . CASSLSWGTVSEKLFF TGTGCCAGCAGTTTATCATGGGGGACTGTCTCGGAAAAACTGTTTTTT
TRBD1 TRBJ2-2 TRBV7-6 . CASSLPGQGVGGELFF TGTGCCAGCAGCCTACCGGGACAGGGGGTTGGCGGGGAGCTGTTTTTT
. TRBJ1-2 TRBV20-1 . CSVGRGRGYTF TGCAGTGTGGGCAGGGGTCGCGGCTACACCTTC
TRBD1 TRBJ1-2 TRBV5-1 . CASSPEGTGGYGYTF TGCGCCAGCAGCCCAGAAGGGACAGGGGGCTATGGCTACACCTTC
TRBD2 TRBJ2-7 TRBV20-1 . CSASWGGSSYEQYF TGCAGTGCTAGTTGGGGGGGGAGCTCCTACGAGCAGTACTTC
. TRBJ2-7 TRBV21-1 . CASSKALWGGASYEQYF TGTGCCAGCAGCAAAGCGCTTTGGGGGGGCGCATCCTACGAGCAGTACTTC
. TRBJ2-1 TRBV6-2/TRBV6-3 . CASSDSNEQFF TGTGCCAGCAGTGACAGCAATGAGCAGTTCTTC
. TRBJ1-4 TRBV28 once CASSYPGIGLFF TGTGCCAGCAGCTATCCCGGGATTGGGCTGTTTTTT
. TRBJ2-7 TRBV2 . CASRDKVLTYEQYF TGTGCCAGCAGGGACAAGGTACTCACCTACGAGCAGTACTTC
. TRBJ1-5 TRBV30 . CAWSVRRGVGQPQHF TGTGCCTGGAGTGTACGACGGGGGGTTGGCCAGCCCCAGCATTTT
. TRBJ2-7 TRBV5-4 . CASSLGLASSYEQYF TGTGCCAGCAGCTTGGGGCTAGCTAGCTCCTACGAGCAGTACTTC
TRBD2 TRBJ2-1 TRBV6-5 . CASSSGLAGGNEQFF TGTGCCAGCAGCTCGGGACTAGCGGGGGGGAATGAGCAGTTCTTC